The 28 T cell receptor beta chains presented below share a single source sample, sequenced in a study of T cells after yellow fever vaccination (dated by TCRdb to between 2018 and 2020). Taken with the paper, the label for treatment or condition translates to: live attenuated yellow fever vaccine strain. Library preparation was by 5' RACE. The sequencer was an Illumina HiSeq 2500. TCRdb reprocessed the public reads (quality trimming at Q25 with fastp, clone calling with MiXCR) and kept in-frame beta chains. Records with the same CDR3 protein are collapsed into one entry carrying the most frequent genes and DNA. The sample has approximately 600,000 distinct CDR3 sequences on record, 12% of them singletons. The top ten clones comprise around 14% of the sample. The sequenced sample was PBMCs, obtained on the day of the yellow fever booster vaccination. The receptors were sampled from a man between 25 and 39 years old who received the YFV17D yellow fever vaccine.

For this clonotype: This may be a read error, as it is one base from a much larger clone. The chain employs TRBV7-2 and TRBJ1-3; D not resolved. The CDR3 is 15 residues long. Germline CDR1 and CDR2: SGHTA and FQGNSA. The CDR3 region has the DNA TGTGCCAGCAGGCAGGACGGTTACTCTGGAAACATCATATATTTT. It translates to CASRQDGYSGNIIYF. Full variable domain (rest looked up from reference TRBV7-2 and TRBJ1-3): GAGVSQSPSNKVTEKGKDVELRCDPISGHTALYWYRQSLGQGLEFLIYFQGNSAPDKSGLPSDRFSAERTGGSVSTLTIQRTQQEDSAVYLCASRQDGYSGNIIYFGEGSWLTVV.

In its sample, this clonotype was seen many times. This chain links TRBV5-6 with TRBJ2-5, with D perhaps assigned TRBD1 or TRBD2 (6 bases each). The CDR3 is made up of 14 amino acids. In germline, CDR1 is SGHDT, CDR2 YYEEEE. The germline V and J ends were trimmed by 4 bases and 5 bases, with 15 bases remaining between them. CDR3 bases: TGTGCCAGCAGCACGCCCCGGGGGCTGGAGACCCAGTACTTC. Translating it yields CASSTPRGLETQYF.

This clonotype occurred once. Here the CDR3 DNA reads TGTGCCAGCAGTACTGGGGGTCGAGACTACGAGCAGTACTTC. As protein: CASSTGGRDYEQYF. This rearrangement joins TRBV12-3 or TRBV12-4 to TRBJ2-7; either TRBD1 or TRBD2 may supply D (5 bases each). The CDR3 loop spans 14 amino acids. Between the trimmed V and J ends, which lost 5 bases and 3 bases, there was a span of 14 bases.

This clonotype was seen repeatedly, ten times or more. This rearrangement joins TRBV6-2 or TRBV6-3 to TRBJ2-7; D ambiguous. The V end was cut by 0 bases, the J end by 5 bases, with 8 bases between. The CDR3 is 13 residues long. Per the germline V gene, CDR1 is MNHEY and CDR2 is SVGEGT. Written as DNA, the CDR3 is TGTGCCAGCAGTTACTCGTCCCAGGACGAGCAGTACTTC. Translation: CASSYSSQDEQYF.

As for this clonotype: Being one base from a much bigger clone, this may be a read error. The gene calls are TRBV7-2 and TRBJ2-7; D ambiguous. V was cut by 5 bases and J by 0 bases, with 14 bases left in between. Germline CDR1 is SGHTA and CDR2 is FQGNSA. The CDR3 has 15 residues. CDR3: CASSVRIHSSYEQYF. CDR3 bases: TGTGCCAGCAGCGTAAGGATCCACAGCTCCTACGAGCAGTACTTC.

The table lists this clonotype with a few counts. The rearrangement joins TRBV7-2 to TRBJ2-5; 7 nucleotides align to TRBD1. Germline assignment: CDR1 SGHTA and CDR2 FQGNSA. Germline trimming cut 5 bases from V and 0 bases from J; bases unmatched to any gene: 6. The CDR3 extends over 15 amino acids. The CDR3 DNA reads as TGTGCCAGCAGCCACCCGACAGGGTACCAAGAGACCCAGTACTTC. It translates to CASSHPTGYQETQYF. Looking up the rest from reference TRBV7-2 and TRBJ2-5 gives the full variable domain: GAGVSQSPSNKVTEKGKDVELRCDPISGHTALYWYRQSLGQGLEFLIYFQGNSAPDKSGLPSDRFSAERTGGSVSTLTIQRTQQEDSAVYLCASSHPTGYQETQYFGPGTRLLVL.

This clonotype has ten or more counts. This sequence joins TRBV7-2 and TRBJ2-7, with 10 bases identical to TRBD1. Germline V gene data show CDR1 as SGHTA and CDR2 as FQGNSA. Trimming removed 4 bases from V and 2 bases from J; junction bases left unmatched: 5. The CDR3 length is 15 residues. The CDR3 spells CASSSGQGVTYEQYF. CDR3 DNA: TGTGCCAGCAGCTCTGGACAGGGGGTTACCTACGAGCAGTACTTC.

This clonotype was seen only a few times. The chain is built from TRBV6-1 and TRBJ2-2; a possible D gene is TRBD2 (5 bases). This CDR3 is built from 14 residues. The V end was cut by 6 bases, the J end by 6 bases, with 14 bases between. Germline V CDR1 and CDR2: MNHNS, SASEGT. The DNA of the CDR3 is TGTGCCAGCAGGGTTAAGGCCGGGGCCGGGGAGCTGTTTTTT. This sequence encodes CASRVKAGAGELFF.

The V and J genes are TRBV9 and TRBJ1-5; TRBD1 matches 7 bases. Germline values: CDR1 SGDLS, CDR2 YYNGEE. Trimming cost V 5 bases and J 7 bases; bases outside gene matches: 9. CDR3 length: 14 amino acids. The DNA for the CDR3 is TGTGCCAGCAGACCAACGACAGGGTTACAGCCCCAGCATTTT. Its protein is CASRPTTGLQPQHF.

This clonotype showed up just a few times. CDR3 DNA: TGTGCCAGCAGTCCTAGCGCCCGCTCCTACAATGAGCAGTTCTTC. It yields the protein CASSPSARSYNEQFF. The V gene is TRBV12-3 or TRBV12-4, the J gene TRBJ2-1, with D perhaps matching TRBD2 (6 bases). V was clipped by 5 bases and J by 0 bases, with 11 bases between them. The CDR3 is 15 residues long.

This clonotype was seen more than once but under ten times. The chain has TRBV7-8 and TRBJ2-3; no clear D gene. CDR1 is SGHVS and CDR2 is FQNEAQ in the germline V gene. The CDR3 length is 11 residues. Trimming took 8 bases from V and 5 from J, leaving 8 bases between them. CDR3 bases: TGTGCCAGCGGAATTGGAGATACGCAGTATTTT. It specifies CASGIGDTQYF.

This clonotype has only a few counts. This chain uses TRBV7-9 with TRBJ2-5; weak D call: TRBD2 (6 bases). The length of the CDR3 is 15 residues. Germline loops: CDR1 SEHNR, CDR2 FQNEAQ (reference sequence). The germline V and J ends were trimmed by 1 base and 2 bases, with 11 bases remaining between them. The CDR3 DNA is TGTGCCAGCAGCTTAGGGGGAGGAGGACAAGAGACCCAGTACTTC. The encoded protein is CASSLGGGGQETQYF.

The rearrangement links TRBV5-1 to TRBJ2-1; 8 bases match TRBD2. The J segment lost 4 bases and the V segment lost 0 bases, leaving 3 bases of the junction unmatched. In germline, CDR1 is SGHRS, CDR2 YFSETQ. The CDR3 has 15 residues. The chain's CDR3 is CASSLEGLDYNEQFF. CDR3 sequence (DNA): TGCGCCAGCAGCTTGGAGGGACTAGATTACAATGAGCAGTTCTTC.

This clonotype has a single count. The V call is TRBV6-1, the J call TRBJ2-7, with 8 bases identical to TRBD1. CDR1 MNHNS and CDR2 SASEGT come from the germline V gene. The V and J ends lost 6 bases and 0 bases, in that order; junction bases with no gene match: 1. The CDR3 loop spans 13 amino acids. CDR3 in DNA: TGTGCCAGCAGGCAGGGGGCCTCCTACGAGCAGTACTTC. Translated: CASRQGASYEQYF.

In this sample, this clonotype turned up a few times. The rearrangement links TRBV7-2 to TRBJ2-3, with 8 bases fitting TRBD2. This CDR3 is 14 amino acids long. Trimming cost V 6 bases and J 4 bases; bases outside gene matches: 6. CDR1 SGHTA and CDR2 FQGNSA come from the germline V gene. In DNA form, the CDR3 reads TGTGCCAGCAGGTCGGGACTAGAGGCAGATACGCAGTATTTT. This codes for CASRSGLEADTQYF.

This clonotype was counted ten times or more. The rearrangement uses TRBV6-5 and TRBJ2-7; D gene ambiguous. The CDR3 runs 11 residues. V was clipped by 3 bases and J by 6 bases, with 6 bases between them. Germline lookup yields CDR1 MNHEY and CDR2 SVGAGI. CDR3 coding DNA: TGTGCCAGCAGTTATGGGGTCGAGCAGTACTTC. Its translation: CASSYGVEQYF.

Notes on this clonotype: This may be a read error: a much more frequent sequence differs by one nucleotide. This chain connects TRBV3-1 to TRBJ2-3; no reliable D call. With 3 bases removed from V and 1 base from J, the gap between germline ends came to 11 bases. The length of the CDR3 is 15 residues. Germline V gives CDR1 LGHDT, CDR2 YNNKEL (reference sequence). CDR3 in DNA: TGTGCCAGCAGCCAGCCGGTACACGGCACAGATACGCAGTATTTT. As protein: CASSQPVHGTDTQYF.

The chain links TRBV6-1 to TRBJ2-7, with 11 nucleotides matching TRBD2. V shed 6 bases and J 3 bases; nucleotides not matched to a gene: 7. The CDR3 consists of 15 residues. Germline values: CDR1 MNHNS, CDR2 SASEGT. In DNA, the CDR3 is TGTGCCAGCAGGGCCGGGACTAGCGGCGGCTACGAGCAGTACTTC. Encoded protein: CASRAGTSGGYEQYF.

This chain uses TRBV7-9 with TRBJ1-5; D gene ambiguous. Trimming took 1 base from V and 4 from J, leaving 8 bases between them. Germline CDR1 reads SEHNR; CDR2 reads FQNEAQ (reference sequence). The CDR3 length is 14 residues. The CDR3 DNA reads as TGTGCCAGCAGCTTAGGAGGCGAGAATCAGCCCCAGCATTTT. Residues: CASSLGGENQPQHF.

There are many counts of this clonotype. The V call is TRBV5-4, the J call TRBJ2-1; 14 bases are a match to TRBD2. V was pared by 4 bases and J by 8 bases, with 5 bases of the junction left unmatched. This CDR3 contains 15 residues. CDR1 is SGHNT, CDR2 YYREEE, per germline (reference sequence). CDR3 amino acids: CASSPGLAGDHEQFF. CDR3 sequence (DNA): TGTGCCAGCAGCCCGGGACTAGCGGGAGATCATGAGCAGTTCTTC.

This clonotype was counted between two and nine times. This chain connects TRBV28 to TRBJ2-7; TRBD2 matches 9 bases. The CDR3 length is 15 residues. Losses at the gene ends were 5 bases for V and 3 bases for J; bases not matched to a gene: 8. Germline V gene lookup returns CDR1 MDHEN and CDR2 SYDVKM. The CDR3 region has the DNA TGTGCCAGCAGTCCAAACTCTAGCGGGAACTACGAGCAGTACTTC. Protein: CASSPNSSGNYEQYF.

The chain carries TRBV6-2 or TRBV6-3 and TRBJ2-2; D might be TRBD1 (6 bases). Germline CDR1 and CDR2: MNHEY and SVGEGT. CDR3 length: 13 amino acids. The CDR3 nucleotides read TGTGCAGTTAGGGACACGAACACCGGGGAGCTGTTTTTT. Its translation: CAVRDTNTGELFF.

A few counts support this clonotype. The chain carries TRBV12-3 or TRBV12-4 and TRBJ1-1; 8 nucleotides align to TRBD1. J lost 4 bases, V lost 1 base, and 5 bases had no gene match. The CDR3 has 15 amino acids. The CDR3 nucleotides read TGTGCCAGCAGTTTAGGGACGACAGGGGTCACTGAAGCTTTCTTT. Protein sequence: CASSLGTTGVTEAFF.

CDR3 amino acids: CAITPDNSGNTIYF. The CDR3 region has the DNA TGTGCCATCACCCCGGACAACTCTGGAAACACCATATATTTT. The gene calls are TRBV10-3 and TRBJ1-3; a possible D gene is TRBD1 (5 bases). The ends were cut back, 7 bases at V and 0 bases at J, with 10 bases in the middle. CDR1 and CDR2 (germline): ENHRY, SYGVKD. The CDR3 is made up of 14 amino acids.

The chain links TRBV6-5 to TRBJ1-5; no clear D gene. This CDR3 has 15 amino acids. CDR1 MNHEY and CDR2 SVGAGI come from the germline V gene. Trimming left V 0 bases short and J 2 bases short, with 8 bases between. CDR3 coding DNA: TGTGCCAGCAGTTACTCCTTCGGGGGCAATCAGCCCCAGCATTTT. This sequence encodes CASSYSFGGNQPQHF.

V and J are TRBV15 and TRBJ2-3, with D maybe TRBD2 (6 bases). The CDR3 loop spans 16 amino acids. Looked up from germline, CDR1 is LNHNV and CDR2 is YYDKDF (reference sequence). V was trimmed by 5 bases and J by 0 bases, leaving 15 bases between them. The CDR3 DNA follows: TGTGCCACCAGCCCGGAGGGGCCAGGAAGCACAGATACGCAGTATTTT. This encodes CATSPEGPGSTDTQYF.

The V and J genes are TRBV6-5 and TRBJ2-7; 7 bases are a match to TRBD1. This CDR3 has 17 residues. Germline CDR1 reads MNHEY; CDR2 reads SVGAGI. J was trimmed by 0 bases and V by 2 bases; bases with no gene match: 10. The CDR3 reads CASSYPSDRRSSYEQYF. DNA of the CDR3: TGTGCCAGCAGTTACCCTTCGGACAGGCGTAGCTCCTACGAGCAGTACTTC.

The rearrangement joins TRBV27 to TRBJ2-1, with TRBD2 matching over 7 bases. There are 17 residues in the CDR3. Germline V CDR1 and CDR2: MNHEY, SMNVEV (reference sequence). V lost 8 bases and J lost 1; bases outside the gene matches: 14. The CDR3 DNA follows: TGTGCCAGCTTGACGAAGCAGGGCGGGAGTTCCTACAATGAGCAGTTCTTC. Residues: CASLTKQGGSSYNEQFF.